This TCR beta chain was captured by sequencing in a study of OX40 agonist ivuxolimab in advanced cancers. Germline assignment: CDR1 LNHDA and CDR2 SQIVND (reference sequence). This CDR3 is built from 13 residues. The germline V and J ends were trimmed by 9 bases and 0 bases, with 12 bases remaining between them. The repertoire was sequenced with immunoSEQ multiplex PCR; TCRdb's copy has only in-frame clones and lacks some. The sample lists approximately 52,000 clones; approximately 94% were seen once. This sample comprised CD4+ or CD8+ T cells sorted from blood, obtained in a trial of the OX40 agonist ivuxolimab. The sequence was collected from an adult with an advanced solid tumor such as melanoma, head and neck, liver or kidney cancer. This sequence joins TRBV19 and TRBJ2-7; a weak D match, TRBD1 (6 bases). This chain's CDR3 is CASGPGVSYEQYF. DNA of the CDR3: TGTGCCAGCGGGCCAGGGGTCTCCTACGAGCAGTACTTC. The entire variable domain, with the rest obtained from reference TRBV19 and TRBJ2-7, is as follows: DGGITQSPKYLFRKEGQNVTLSCEQNLNHDAMYWYRQDPGQGLRLIYYSQIVNDFQKGDIAEGYSVSREKKESFPLTVTSAQKNPTAFYLCASGPGVSYEQYFGPGTRLTVT.